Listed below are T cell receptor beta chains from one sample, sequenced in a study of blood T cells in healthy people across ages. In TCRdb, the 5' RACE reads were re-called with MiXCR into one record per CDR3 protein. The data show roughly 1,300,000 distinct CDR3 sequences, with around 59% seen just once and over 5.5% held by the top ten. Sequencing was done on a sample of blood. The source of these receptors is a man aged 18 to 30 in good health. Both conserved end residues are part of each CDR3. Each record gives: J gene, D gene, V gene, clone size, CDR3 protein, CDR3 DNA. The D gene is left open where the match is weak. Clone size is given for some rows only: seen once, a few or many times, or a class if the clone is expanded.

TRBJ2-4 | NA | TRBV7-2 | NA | CASSLISGNIQYF | TGTGCCAGCAGCTTAATTTCCGGGAACATTCAGTACTTC
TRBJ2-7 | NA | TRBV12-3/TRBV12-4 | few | CASSSPSPSTEPATYEQYF | TGTGCCAGCAGTTCACCGTCCCCATCTACAGAGCCCGCCACCTACGAGCAGTACTTC
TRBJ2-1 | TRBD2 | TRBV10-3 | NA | CAISGTGSGSWDEQFF | TGTGCCATCAGTGGAACGGGGAGCGGGAGTTGGGATGAGCAGTTCTTC
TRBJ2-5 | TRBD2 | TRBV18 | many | CASSPGLLQETQYF | TGTGCCAGCAGTCCGGGACTACTACAAGAGACCCAGTACTTC
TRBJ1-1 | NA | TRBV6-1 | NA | CASSEWPGGMNTEAFF | TGTGCCAGCAGTGAATGGCCGGGCGGGATGAACACTGAAGCTTTCTTT
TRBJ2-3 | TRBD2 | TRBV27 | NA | CASSPGLAVLITQYF | TGTGCCAGCAGTCCAGGACTAGCGGTGCTTATTACGCAGTATTTT
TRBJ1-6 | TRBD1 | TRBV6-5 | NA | CASSYPGQGVDLFNSPLHF | TGTGCCAGCAGTTATCCCGGACAGGGGGTGGATCTCTTTAATTCACCCCTCCACTTT
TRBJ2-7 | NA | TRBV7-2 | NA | CASSLGVPGASYEQYF | TGTGCCAGCAGCTTAGGGGTACCAGGGGCATCCTACGAGCAGTACTTC
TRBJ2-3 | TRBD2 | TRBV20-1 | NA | CSASVLSSGTQYF | TGCAGTGCTAGCGTCCTATCTAGCGGCACGCAGTATTTT
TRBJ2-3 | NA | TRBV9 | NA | CASSPRWGTDAQYF | TGTGCCAGCAGCCCTCGGTGGGGCACAGATGCGCAGTATTTT
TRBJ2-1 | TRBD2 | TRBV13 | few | CASSLEGTSGASYNEQFF | TGTGCCAGCAGCTTAGAAGGGACTAGCGGGGCATCCTACAATGAGCAGTTCTTC
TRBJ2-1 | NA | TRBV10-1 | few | CASKGQGSDEQFF | TGCGCCAGCAAGGGTCAGGGGTCAGATGAGCAGTTCTTC
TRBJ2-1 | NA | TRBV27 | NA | CAGSADSGAYNEQFF | TGTGCCGGCAGCGCCGACAGTGGGGCCTACAATGAGCAGTTCTTC
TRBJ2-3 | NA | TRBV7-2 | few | CASSLLGATSADTQYF | TGTGCCAGCAGCTTATTGGGCGCTACTTCAGCAGATACGCAGTATTTT
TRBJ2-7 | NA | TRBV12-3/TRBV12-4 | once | CASSLIQGPSYEQYF | TGTGCCAGCAGTTTGATCCAGGGGCCCTCCTACGAGCAGTACTTC
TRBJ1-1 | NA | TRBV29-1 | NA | CSVIDGRSTEAFF | TGCAGCGTAATCGATGGTAGGAGCACTGAAGCTTTCTTT
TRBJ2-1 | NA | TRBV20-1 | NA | CSAQTYLAYNEQFF | TGCAGTGCTCAGACCTACTTGGCCTACAATGAGCAGTTCTTC
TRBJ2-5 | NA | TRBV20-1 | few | CSAEVARGGSVQETQYF | TGCAGTGCCGAGGTCGCTCGGGGCGGATCAGTTCAAGAGACCCAGTACTTC
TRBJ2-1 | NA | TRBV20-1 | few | CSASRLGGVPNGNEQFF | TGCAGTGCTTCCAGACTAGGAGGGGTCCCCAATGGCAATGAGCAGTTCTTC
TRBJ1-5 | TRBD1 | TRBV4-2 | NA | CASSQEDRGVGQPQHF | TGTGCCAGCAGCCAAGAGGACAGGGGGGTAGGTCAGCCCCAGCATTTT
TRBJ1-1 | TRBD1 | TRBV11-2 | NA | CASSGQGWLNTEAFF | TGTGCCAGCAGCGGACAGGGGTGGTTGAACACTGAAGCTTTCTTT
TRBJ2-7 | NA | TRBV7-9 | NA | CASSSRFSYEQYF | TGTGCCAGCAGTAGCAGGTTTTCCTACGAGCAGTACTTC
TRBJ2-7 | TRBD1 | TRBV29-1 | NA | CSVALGTGDEQYF | TGCAGCGTTGCCCTAGGGACAGGGGACGAGCAGTACTTC
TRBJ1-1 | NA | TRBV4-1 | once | CASSQPGLKMNTEAFF | TGCGCCAGCAGCCAGCCCGGGCTTAAAATGAACACTGAAGCTTTCTTT
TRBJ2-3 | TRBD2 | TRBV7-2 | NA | CASSPRTSGGHTDTQYF | TGTGCCAGCAGCCCCAGGACTAGCGGGGGGCACACAGATACGCAGTATTTT
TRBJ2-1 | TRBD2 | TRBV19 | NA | CASSNPGLERSEQFF | TGTGCCAGTAGTAATCCGGGACTAGAGCGTTCTGAGCAGTTCTTC
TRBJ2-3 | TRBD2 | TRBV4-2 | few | CASSQEMAGGVKDTQYF | TGTGCCAGCAGCCAAGAGATGGCGGGGGGCGTCAAAGATACGCAGTATTTT
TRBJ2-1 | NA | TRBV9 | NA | CASSVGGGVEQFF | TGTGCCAGCAGCGTAGGCGGTGGGGTGGAGCAGTTCTTC
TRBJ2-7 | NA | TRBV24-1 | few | CATSDSGPQRSYEQYF | TGTGCCACCAGTGATTCAGGCCCCCAGAGATCCTACGAGCAGTACTTC
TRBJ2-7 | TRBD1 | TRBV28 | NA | CASSQNHRGQSYEQYF | TGTGCCAGCAGTCAAAATCACAGGGGGCAGTCCTACGAGCAGTACTTC
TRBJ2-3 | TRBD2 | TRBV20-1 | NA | CSARNPGRLAGAPVGPADTQYF | TGCAGTGCTAGAAATCCGGGTCGGCTAGCGGGAGCCCCCGTTGGTCCCGCAGATACGCAGTATTTT
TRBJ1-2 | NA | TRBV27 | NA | CASSLLSADPRYTF | TGTGCCAGCAGTTTATTGTCAGCAGACCCTAGGTACACCTTC
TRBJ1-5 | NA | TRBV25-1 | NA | CASSEWGTSGPQHF | TGTGCCAGCAGTGAATGGGGGACTTCGGGACCCCAGCATTTT
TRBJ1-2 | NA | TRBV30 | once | CAWSFVADGYTF | TGTGCCTGGAGCTTTGTCGCGGACGGCTACACCTTC
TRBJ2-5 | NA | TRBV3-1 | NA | CASSQAAVQYF | TGTGCCAGCAGCCAAGCGGCGGTGCAGTACTTC